Listed below are T cell receptor beta chains from one sample, sequenced in a study of siplizumab effects on memory and regulatory T cells. The table came from immunoSEQ multiplex PCR; TCRdb's copy has only in-frame clones and leaves some out. Of more than 85,000 clones detected, around nine tenths appear once; the ten largest clones hold around 1.1%. Source material: CD4+ T cells sorted from blood. The receptors here all came from a human donor in good health. CDR3s include the opening cysteine and the closing phenylalanine or tryptophan. Fields, in order: CDR3 DNA, CDR3 protein, J gene, V gene, D gene, clone size. A D gene is named only where the DNA matches it firmly. Not all rows give a size; the values are once, few, many and, for expanded clones, a class.

CDR3nt: TGTGCCAGCAGTTCATGGGGACAGGAGAACAATGAAAAACTGTTTTTT; CDR3aa: CASSSWGQENNEKLFF; j_gene: TRBJ1-4; v_gene: TRBV28; d_gene: TRBD1; abundance: many
CDR3nt: TGTGCCAGCAGCAATATTTCCCCAGGGGTAAGCAATCAGCCCCAGCATTTT; CDR3aa: CASSNISPGVSNQPQHF; j_gene: TRBJ1-5; v_gene: TRBV21-1; d_gene: NA; abundance: NA
CDR3nt: TGTGCCAGCAGTGAAGATGGGACTAGCGTAGATACGCAGTATTTT; CDR3aa: CASSEDGTSVDTQYF; j_gene: TRBJ2-3; v_gene: TRBV2; d_gene: TRBD2; abundance: NA
CDR3nt: TGTGCCAGCAAACAACTATTAGCAGGGGGAAATGAAAAACTGTTTTTT; CDR3aa: CASKQLLAGGNEKLFF; j_gene: TRBJ1-4; v_gene: TRBV27; d_gene: TRBD1; abundance: NA
CDR3nt: TGTGCCAGCACCTATCGAAAATCAAATCAGCCCCAGCATTTT; CDR3aa: CASTYRKSNQPQHF; j_gene: TRBJ1-5; v_gene: TRBV2; d_gene: NA; abundance: NA
CDR3nt: TGTGCCTGGATCCAGGGTTGGGGTGGAGGATACGATGAGCAGTTCTTC; CDR3aa: CAWIQGWGGGYDEQFF; j_gene: TRBJ2-1; v_gene: TRBV30; d_gene: NA; abundance: NA
CDR3nt: TGCAGCGTTACCGGGACACGTAGTGGTAGTGAGCAGTTCTTC; CDR3aa: CSVTGTRSGSEQFF; j_gene: TRBJ2-1; v_gene: TRBV29-1; d_gene: NA; abundance: once
CDR3nt: TGTGCCAGCTCACCAGGCGGGTCGGGGACCTACGAGCAGTACTTC; CDR3aa: CASSPGGSGTYEQYF; j_gene: TRBJ2-7; v_gene: TRBV18; d_gene: NA; abundance: few
CDR3nt: TGTGCCAGCAGGATTAGTGAAAAACTGTTTTTT; CDR3aa: CASRISEKLFF; j_gene: TRBJ1-4; v_gene: TRBV6-1; d_gene: NA; abundance: NA
CDR3nt: TGCAGCGGCAAGGGACTAGCGGGAGGGAATGAGCAGTTCTTC; CDR3aa: CSGKGLAGGNEQFF; j_gene: TRBJ2-1; v_gene: TRBV29-1; d_gene: TRBD2; abundance: once
CDR3nt: TGCAGTGTGGCTAATGAAAAACTGTTTTTT; CDR3aa: CSVANEKLFF; j_gene: TRBJ1-4; v_gene: TRBV20-1; d_gene: NA; abundance: NA
CDR3nt: TGTGCCAGCAGCTTGACTGGGGGGACTAGCGGGAGCTATGAGCAGTTCTTC; CDR3aa: CASSLTGGTSGSYEQFF; j_gene: TRBJ2-1; v_gene: TRBV7-9; d_gene: TRBD2; abundance: NA
CDR3nt: TGTGCCAGCAGATATGGAACTAATGAAAAACTGTTTTTT; CDR3aa: CASRYGTNEKLFF; j_gene: TRBJ1-4; v_gene: TRBV6-6; d_gene: NA; abundance: NA
CDR3nt: TGTGCCAGCAGACCTTTGACTTCGAACACCGGGGAGCTGTTTTTT; CDR3aa: CASRPLTSNTGELFF; j_gene: TRBJ2-2; v_gene: TRBV11-2; d_gene: NA; abundance: NA
CDR3nt: TGTGCCAGCAGCCGCATTAAGGGGCGCCGGGACACTGAAGCTTTCTTT; CDR3aa: CASSRIKGRRDTEAFF; j_gene: TRBJ1-1; v_gene: TRBV28; d_gene: NA; abundance: NA
CDR3nt: TGTGCCAGCACCCTCTTAGGGGGCACAGATACGCAGTATTTT; CDR3aa: CASTLLGGTDTQYF; j_gene: TRBJ2-3; v_gene: TRBV28; d_gene: NA; abundance: NA
CDR3nt: TGTGCCAGCAGTTCCACAGGGATAAATGAAAAACTGTTTTTT; CDR3aa: CASSSTGINEKLFF; j_gene: TRBJ1-4; v_gene: TRBV27; d_gene: NA; abundance: NA
CDR3nt: TGTGCCAGCAGCTTGGCTTTTCGGCTTAGGGATGAGCAGTTCTTC; CDR3aa: CASSLAFRLRDEQFF; j_gene: TRBJ2-1; v_gene: TRBV5-6; d_gene: NA; abundance: NA
CDR3nt: TGCGCCAGCAGCTTGGGACAGGGCGGAGGCTACACCTTC; CDR3aa: CASSLGQGGGYTF; j_gene: TRBJ1-2; v_gene: TRBV5-1; d_gene: TRBD1; abundance: few
CDR3nt: TGTGCCTGGAGTTCGACAGCAGGATCCTATGGCTACACCTTC; CDR3aa: CAWSSTAGSYGYTF; j_gene: TRBJ1-2; v_gene: TRBV30; d_gene: NA; abundance: few
CDR3nt: TGTGCCAGCACCCGAACCGGGACTCGGACCCAAGATACGCAGTATTTT; CDR3aa: CASTRTGTRTQDTQYF; j_gene: TRBJ2-3; v_gene: TRBV19; d_gene: NA; abundance: NA
CDR3nt: TGTGCCAGCACCCAGGGGCAGGGGTACAACGAGCAGTACTTC; CDR3aa: CASTQGQGYNEQYF; j_gene: TRBJ2-7; v_gene: TRBV6-5; d_gene: NA; abundance: NA
CDR3nt: TGCGCCAGCAGGGATGTCTCTGGAAACACCATATATTTT; CDR3aa: CASRDVSGNTIYF; j_gene: TRBJ1-3; v_gene: TRBV5-1; d_gene: NA; abundance: NA
CDR3nt: TGTGCCAGTAGTTTGGACAGGGGGAACACTGAAGCTTTCTTT; CDR3aa: CASSLDRGNTEAFF; j_gene: TRBJ1-1; v_gene: TRBV19; d_gene: TRBD1; abundance: NA
CDR3nt: TGTGCCAGCAGCTTACGGAACACCGGGGAGCTGTTTTTT; CDR3aa: CASSLRNTGELFF; j_gene: TRBJ2-2; v_gene: TRBV5-4; d_gene: NA; abundance: NA
CDR3nt: TGTGCCAGCAGCCCGTGGGGTAGCGGGAGCACAGATACGCAGTATTTT; CDR3aa: CASSPWGSGSTDTQYF; j_gene: TRBJ2-3; v_gene: TRBV13; d_gene: TRBD2; abundance: NA
CDR3nt: TGTGCCAGCAGCCCCACTTCACAGTTTGGGGGTGGAGGGCGAAACACTGAAGCTTTCTTT; CDR3aa: CASSPTSQFGGGGRNTEAFF; j_gene: TRBJ1-1; v_gene: TRBV27; d_gene: NA; abundance: NA
CDR3nt: TGTGCCAGCAGTCCATCGGAGCGGGGAAGACAGCCCCAGCATTTT; CDR3aa: CASSPSERGRQPQHF; j_gene: TRBJ1-5; v_gene: TRBV27; d_gene: NA; abundance: NA
CDR3nt: TGTGCCAGCAGCCGAGCGGCTAACTATGGCTACACCTTC; CDR3aa: CASSRAANYGYTF; j_gene: TRBJ1-2; v_gene: TRBV7-3; d_gene: NA; abundance: NA